What follows are 29 T cell receptor beta chains derived from one specimen sequenced in a study of T cell repertoires in cytomegalovirus infection. Using its own MiXCR run on the reads, TCRdb lists one record per CDR3 protein. This table holds hundreds of thousands of distinct CDR3 sequences, about 17% found once. Sequenced material: PBMCs. Receptors were obtained from a human donor in good health (CMV status not recorded). Some clones in this sample may be carry-over from other donors' samples.

There are a few counts of this clonotype. The chain recombines TRBV19 with TRBJ1-1; D gene ambiguous. This CDR3 contains 14 residues. Germline CDR1 reads LNHDA; CDR2 reads SQIVND (reference sequence). V gave up 5 bases and J gave up 1 base, with 11 bases separating them. The CDR3 loop reads CASSQTGGNTEAFF. CDR3 bases: TGTGCCAGTAGTCAGACGGGAGGGAACACTGAAGCTTTCTTT.

The table lists this clonotype with many counts. J is TRBJ2-3 and V is TRBV5-6, with D perhaps TRBD1 (6 bases). V was trimmed by 5 bases and J by 3 bases, leaving 13 bases between them. Per the germline V gene, CDR1 is SGHDT and CDR2 is YYEEEE. The CDR3 runs to 14 residues. CDR3 residues: CASRRRTATDTQYF. CDR3 DNA sequence: TGTGCCAGCAGACGTCGGACAGCTACAGATACGCAGTATTTT.

The table lists this clonotype with a few counts. V usage is TRBV2 and J usage is TRBJ2-2; unclear D gene. V was clipped by 2 bases and J by 5 bases, with 6 bases between them. CDR1 and CDR2 (germline): SNHLY, FYNNEI. This CDR3 comprises 13 residues. The CDR3 DNA follows: TGTGCCAGCAGTGAATTCTGGACCGGGGAGCTGTTTTTT. Its protein is CASSEFWTGELFF.

This rearrangement joins TRBV6-2 or TRBV6-3 to TRBJ2-7; possibly TRBD1 for D (6 bases). This CDR3 has 13 residues. Germline V lookup: CDR1 MNHEY, CDR2 SVGEGT. V gave up 10 bases and J gave up 4 bases, with 17 bases separating them. The DNA for the CDR3 is TGTGCCACCGAGACAGGATCGGGTTACGAGCAGTACTTC. This sequence encodes CATETGSGYEQYF.

CDR3 nucleotide sequence: TGTGCCACCGGGCCCGCAGGTATGAATGAGCAGTTCTTC. It is translated as CATGPAGMNEQFF. The rearrangement links TRBV24-1 to TRBJ2-1; unclear D gene. CDR1 is KGHDR, CDR2 SFDVKD, per germline. The CDR3 extends over 13 amino acids. V gave up 9 bases and J gave up 7 bases, with 15 bases separating them.

The chain couples TRBV6-2 or TRBV6-3 to TRBJ1-2; no clear D. The germline CDR1 and CDR2 sequences are MNHEY and SVGEGT. Trimming stripped 0 bases from V and 4 bases from J, with 9 bases between. The CDR3 has 14 residues. The CDR3 reads CASSYSISGYGYTF. The CDR3 coding sequence is TGTGCCAGCAGTTACTCGATTTCGGGCTATGGCTACACCTTC.

With respect to this clonotype: A much larger clone differs by one base, so this may be a read error. J is TRBJ1-5 and V is TRBV7-2, with a weak D call TRBD1 (6 bases). CDR1 and CDR2 from the germline V gene are SGHTA and FQGNSA. V was cut by 7 bases and J by 7 bases, with 14 bases left in between. The CDR3 has 13 residues. The CDR3, as DNA: TGTGCCAGCACCCCGGGACACAAACAGCCCCAGCATTTT. Its translation is CASTPGHKQPQHF.

J is TRBJ1-5 and V is TRBV18, with no clear D. The germline V and J ends were trimmed by 0 bases and 3 bases, with 6 bases remaining between them. CDR3 length: 14 residues. In germline, CDR1 is KGHSH, CDR2 LQKENI. Written as DNA, the CDR3 is TGTGCCAGCTCACCACCGGGAGACAATCAGCCCCAGCATTTT. Translation gives CASSPPGDNQPQHF.

This clonotype has at least ten counts. The J gene is TRBJ2-3, the V gene TRBV7-2; D assignment may be TRBD1 or TRBD2 (5 bases each). The V gene's germline CDR1 is SGHTA and CDR2 FQGNSA. Trimming left V 5 bases short and J 6 bases short, with 18 bases between. The CDR3 contains 15 residues. CDR3 protein: CASSINRDRIDTQYF. Written as DNA, the CDR3 is TGTGCCAGCAGCATAAACCGGGACCGTATCGATACGCAGTATTTT.

The chain links TRBV27 to TRBJ1-6; D ambiguous. This CDR3 has 15 amino acids. Per the germline V gene, CDR1 is MNHEY and CDR2 is SMNVEV (reference sequence). Trimming left V 3 bases short and J 6 bases short, with 12 bases between. In nucleotides, the CDR3 is TGTGCCAGCAGTTTGTATGGCGTCGGTAATTCACCCCTCCACTTT. This encodes CASSLYGVGNSPLHF.

The chain uses TRBV2 and TRBJ1-5; 9 bases are a match to TRBD1. The length of the CDR3 is 15 residues. CDR1 and CDR2 from the germline V gene are SNHLY and FYNNEI. V trimming: 5 bases; J trimming: 3 bases; junction bases outside the gene matches: 5. The CDR3 is CASSYGTGNNQPQHF. DNA for the CDR3: TGTGCCAGCAGTTACGGGACAGGGAACAATCAGCCCCAGCATTTT.

J is TRBJ1-2 and V is TRBV7-2; 7 bases align to TRBD1. This CDR3 spans 13 amino acids. V lost 5 bases to trimming and J lost 6 bases; unmatched junction nucleotides: 6. The germline gives CDR1 SGHTA, CDR2 FQGNSA. This CDR3 is CASSPGGINGYTF. CDR3 sequence (DNA): TGTGCCAGCAGCCCAGGGGGAATAAATGGCTACACCTTC.

The chain has TRBV20-1 and TRBJ2-4; D tentatively reads TRBD1 or TRBD2 (5 bases each). The CDR3 loop spans 12 amino acids. Trimming stripped 6 bases from V and 11 bases from J, with 17 bases between. Germline-derived CDR1 and CDR2 are DFQATT and SNEGSKA (reference sequence). The CDR3 DNA follows: TGCAGTGCCTCAAAGGGACCCGCTCTTCAGTACTTC. Protein sequence: CSASKGPALQYF.

The chain links TRBV4-2 to TRBJ2-1, with D tentatively TRBD2 (6 bases). The germline gives CDR1 LGHNA, CDR2 YNFKEQ. This CDR3 has 16 amino acids. V was cut by 1 base and J by 3 bases, with 13 bases left in between. The CDR3 loop is CASSQVSGDFYNEQFF. CDR3 DNA: TGTGCCAGCAGCCAAGTTTCGGGGGACTTCTACAATGAGCAGTTCTTC.

The chain carries TRBV7-9 and TRBJ2-1; D uncertain. Germline V gene lookup returns CDR1 SEHNR and CDR2 FQNEAQ (reference sequence). The CDR3 consists of 12 residues. V was cut by 1 base and J by 14 bases, with 12 bases left in between. The CDR3 nucleotides are TGTGCCAGCAGCTTAGATCACCTTGTGGAGTTCTTC. This sequence encodes CASSLDHLVEFF.

A few counts support this clonotype. The chain carries TRBV5-1 and TRBJ2-2; TRBD2 agrees at 8 bases. This CDR3 has 16 amino acids. CDR1 and CDR2 (germline): SGHRS, YFSETQ. Unmatched junction bases numbered 11, after V lost 6 bases and J lost 4 bases. CDR3 amino acids: CASTPGGGASTGELFF. CDR3 bases: TGCGCCAGCACCCCCGGGGGGGGGGCGAGCACCGGGGAGCTGTTTTTT.

This clonotype has a count of ten or more. The chain employs TRBV11-2 and TRBJ2-5, with 9 bases identical to TRBD2. CDR1 is SGHAT and CDR2 is FQNNGV in the germline V gene. The CDR3 is 18 amino acids. V shed 1 base and J 4 bases; nucleotides not matched to a gene: 13. The CDR3 here is CASSLGRSTAGGGETQYF. Here the CDR3 DNA reads TGTGCCAGCAGCTTAGGCCGGTCTACAGCGGGGGGAGGAGAGACCCAGTACTTC.

The CDR3: CASARDSLKAFF. The CDR3, as DNA: TGTGCCAGCGCCAGGGACAGTTTAAAAGCTTTCTTT. The chain is built from TRBV6-2 or TRBV6-3 and TRBJ1-1, with 7 bases identical to TRBD1. Per germline, CDR1 MNHEY and CDR2 SVGEGT. CDR3 size: 12 residues. Trimming took 8 bases from V and 9 from J; bases not matched to a gene: 9.

The CDR3 protein is CSVEDYNERGDQETQYF. The CDR3 DNA is TGCAGCGTTGAAGATTATAACGAGCGGGGGGACCAAGAGACCCAGTACTTC. This chain joins TRBV29-1 and TRBJ2-5; TRBD2 agrees at 9 bases. Germline V gene lookup returns CDR1 SQVTM and CDR2 ANQGSEA. The CDR3 has 17 amino acids. The ends lost 0 bases at V and 0 bases at J; junction bases unmatched: 8.

On this clonotype: A much larger clone is a single base away; this may be a read error. The chain recombines TRBV7-2 with TRBJ1-6; D not certain. This CDR3 contains 16 residues. Germline V gene lookup returns CDR1 SGHTA and CDR2 FQGNSA. V lost 5 bases, J lost 6 bases, and 17 bases lay in between. The CDR3 loop is CASSRNPGGLNSPLHF. DNA for the CDR3: TGTGCCAGCAGCCGCAACCCGGGAGGACTTAATTCACCCCTCCACTTT.

The J gene is TRBJ2-2, the V gene TRBV11-2; 9 bases fit TRBD1. This CDR3 has 14 amino acids. V dropped 4 bases and J dropped 7; count of bases not matched to a gene: 4. From germline, CDR1 is SGHAT and CDR2 FQNNGV. The CDR3 nucleotides read TGTGCCAGCAGCTGGGGACAGGGTGTCGGGGAGCTGTTTTTT. This sequence encodes CASSWGQGVGELFF.

This clonotype was seen many times. The V call is TRBV7-9, the J call TRBJ2-4; possibly TRBD1 for D (6 bases). This CDR3 has 14 residues. Trimming left V 6 bases short and J 2 bases short, with 11 bases between. Germline values: CDR1 SEHNR, CDR2 FQNEAQ (reference sequence). Here the CDR3 reads CASRQQGTKNIQYF. The CDR3 DNA reads as TGTGCCAGCAGGCAACAGGGAACCAAAAACATTCAGTACTTC.

The V and J genes are TRBV6-6 and TRBJ1-2, with D possibly TRBD1 on 6 matching bases. Trimming took 0 bases from V and 4 from J, leaving 9 bases between them. The length of the CDR3 is 14 residues. Per the germline V gene, CDR1 is MNHNY and CDR2 is SVGAGI (reference sequence). This chain's CDR3 is CASSYSQGTYGYTF. The CDR3 DNA reads as TGTGCCAGCAGTTACTCACAGGGAACCTATGGCTACACCTTC.

This clonotype has ten or more counts. The chain links TRBV7-2 to TRBJ2-2, with D perhaps TRBD1 (5 bases). Deletions cut 5 bases from V and 1 base from J, with 11 bases between. Germline loops: CDR1 SGHTA, CDR2 FQGNSA. There are 15 residues in the CDR3. CDR3 amino acids: CASSLGHGNTGELFF. The CDR3 nucleotides are TGTGCCAGCAGCCTAGGACACGGGAACACCGGGGAGCTGTTTTTT.

The genes are TRBV9 and TRBJ2-1, with D tentatively TRBD2 (6 bases). Trimming pared 0 bases from V and 5 bases from J, leaving 15 bases between. Germline assignment: CDR1 SGDLS and CDR2 YYNGEE. There are 16 residues in the CDR3. CDR3 in DNA: TGTGCCAGCAGCGTAGGCGCGGGGACCTTCGACAATGAGCAGTTCTTC. Residues: CASSVGAGTFDNEQFF.

This clonotype was seen many times. This chain links TRBV11-1 with TRBJ2-3, with TRBD1 matching over 7 bases. Germline V gene sequence: CDR1 SGHAT, CDR2 FQDESV (reference sequence). J lost 5 bases, V lost 4 bases, and 12 bases had no gene match. The CDR3 is made up of 16 amino acids. CDR3 region: CASSSQTTGAGDTQYF. In nucleotides, the CDR3 is TGTGCCAGCAGCTCCCAAACAACAGGGGCGGGAGATACGCAGTATTTT.

V gene TRBV3-1 combines with J gene TRBJ1-6; D remains unclear. With 5 bases removed from V and 10 bases from J, the gap between germline ends came to 12 bases. This CDR3 has 13 residues. Germline CDR1 is LGHDT and CDR2 is YNNKEL (reference sequence). The CDR3 DNA follows: TGTGCCAGCAGCAACGGGAAAGGGTCACCCCTCCACTTT. Protein product: CASSNGKGSPLHF. Full variable domain (outside the CDR3, taken from reference TRBV3-1 and TRBJ1-6): DTAVSQTPKYLVTQMGNDKSIKCEQNLGHDTMYWYKQDSKKFLKIMFSYNNKELIINETVPNRFSPKSPDKAHLNLHINSLELGDSAVYFCASSNGKGSPLHFGNGTRLTVT.

The chain is built from TRBV6-6 and TRBJ2-4; perhaps TRBD1 as D (5 bases). Germline V gene data show CDR1 as MNHNY and CDR2 as SVGAGI (reference sequence). CDR3 length: 12 amino acids. The V end lost 8 bases, the J end lost 9 bases, and 14 bases lay between the germline ends. The chain's CDR3 is CASLVGDGIQYF. CDR3 nucleotides: TGTGCCAGCTTAGTAGGGGATGGCATTCAGTACTTC.

The chain has TRBV12-3 or TRBV12-4 and TRBJ1-5, with D perhaps TRBD1 (5 bases). The CDR3 consists of 12 residues. The ends were cut back, 5 bases at V and 8 bases at J, with 10 bases in the middle. CDR3 protein: CASSRGVEPQHF. Here the CDR3 DNA reads TGTGCCAGCAGTAGAGGGGTGGAGCCCCAGCATTTT.